This T cell receptor (beta chain) emerged from a study of blood T cell repertoires in COVID-19. As for the study in general: Material from acute and convalescent COVID-19 was sourced from the United States, Italy and Spain. Sample material is recorded as cDNA or gDNA derived from T cells, B-cell-depleted T cells, or PBMCs.

How the authors handled the data: Reference gene primer amplification gave nucleated cell count estimates. Data came from immunoSEQ multiplex PCR; TCRdb stores just in-frame clones and leaves some out. V and J calls and clone size are those listed in that table; D and trimming were worked out from the DNA. The sample has more than 100,000 clones; 70% to 90% are singletons. The specimen sequenced was peripheral blood. This TCR derives from a man aged 45-65 years in a cohort sampled during active COVID-19.

CDR3 residues: CASSQGQVNTEAFF. In nucleotides, the CDR3 is TGTGCCAGCAGCCAAGGACAGGTGAACACTGAAGCTTTCTTT. V and J are TRBV5-4 and TRBJ1-1, with 7 bases identical to TRBD1. Germline CDR1 is SGHNT and CDR2 is YYREEE (reference sequence). There are 14 residues in the CDR3. The J segment lost 0 bases and the V segment lost 4 bases, leaving 3 bases of the junction unmatched.